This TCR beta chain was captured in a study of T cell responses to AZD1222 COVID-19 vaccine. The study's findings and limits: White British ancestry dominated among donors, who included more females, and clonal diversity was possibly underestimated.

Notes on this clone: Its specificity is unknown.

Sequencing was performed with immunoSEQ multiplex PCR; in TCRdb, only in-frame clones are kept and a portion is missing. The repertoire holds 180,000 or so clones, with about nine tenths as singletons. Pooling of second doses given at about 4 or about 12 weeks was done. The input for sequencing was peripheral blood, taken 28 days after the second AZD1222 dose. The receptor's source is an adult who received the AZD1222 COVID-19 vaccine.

CDR3 in amino acids: CASSPSGDTRAQHF. CDR3 DNA: TGTGCCAGCAGCCCATCCGGGGACACCAGGGCCCAGCATTTT. The J gene is TRBJ1-5, the V gene TRBV2, with a tentative D call TRBD1 (6 bases). This CDR3 contains 14 residues. Germline CDR1 and CDR2: SNHLY and FYNNEI. Trimming took off 6 bases at V and 11 bases at J, with 20 bases between the two ends.